The 13 T cell receptor beta chains presented below share a single source sample, sequenced in a study of regulatory T cells. These TCRs are of unknown antigen specificity. Amplification used 52 TRBV primers and 13 TRBJ primers. Clones were read by immunoSEQ multiplex PCR, and TCRdb kept only the in-frame ones, dropping some. Here the sample spans nearly 30,000 clones, 85% to 95% being singletons. Regarding the study as a whole: In CD3G-deficient patients, conventional CD4+ T cells were enriched for hydrophobic CDR3 residues at positions 6 and 7.

Sequencing was carried out using conventional CD4+ T cells sorted from blood. The receptors shown here come from a person aged 18 to 35 with CD3G deficiency.

The chain carries TRBV30 and TRBJ2-5, with D possibly being TRBD2 (6 bases). V shed 8 bases and J shed 5 bases, with 12 bases lying between them. This CDR3 has 11 amino acids. Germline CDR1 GTSNPN, CDR2 SVGIG (reference sequence). The CDR3 DNA sequence: TGTGCCCGGGAGCTAGGGGAGACCCAGTACTTC. Amino acid sequence: CARELGETQYF. The entire variable domain, with the rest obtained from reference TRBV30 and TRBJ2-5, is as follows: SQTIHQWPATLVQPVGSPLSLECTVEGTSNPNLYWYRQAAGRGLQLLFYSVGIGQISSEVPQNLSASRPQDRQFILSSKKLLLSDSGFYLCARELGETQYFGPGTRLLVL.

CDR3 nucleotides: TGCGCCAGCAGTCTGGGACCACCGTCGTTCCAGTACTTC. This sequence encodes CASSLGPPSFQYF. This chain uses TRBV5-1 with TRBJ2-4, with D perhaps matching TRBD1 or TRBD2 (5 bases each). The CDR3 runs to 13 residues. Trimming left V 5 bases short and J 13 bases short, with 19 bases between. The germline gives CDR1 SGHRS, CDR2 YFSETQ.

V and J are TRBV19 and TRBJ2-5; TRBD1 matches at 8 bases. CDR3 length: 16 amino acids. CDR1 and CDR2 from the germline V gene are LNHDA and SQIVND (reference sequence). Losses at the gene ends were 5 bases for V and 4 bases for J; bases not matched to a gene: 12. The CDR3, as DNA: TGTGCCAGTAGTGAATCCGGGACAGGATTGGGAGAGACCCAGTACTTC. Translating it yields CASSESGTGLGETQYF.

The rearrangement uses TRBV9 and TRBJ2-5; the D gene is possibly TRBD1 (6 bases). The CDR3 runs to 17 residues. With 3 bases removed from V and 4 bases from J, the gap between germline ends came to 22 bases. CDR1 SGDLS and CDR2 YYNGEE come from the germline V gene. The CDR3 loop is CASSAYSGGLRGETQYF. CDR3 DNA: TGTGCCAGCAGCGCATATTCCGGAGGCCTCAGGGGAGAGACCCAGTACTTC.

The genes are TRBV7-2 and TRBJ1-6; 9 bases agree with TRBD1. The CDR3 loop spans 17 amino acids. V was pared by 5 bases and J by 8 bases, with 13 bases of the junction left unmatched. The germline V gene has CDR1 SGHTA and CDR2 FQGNSA. CDR3 region: CASSPADRGIRDSPLHF. The CDR3 DNA sequence: TGTGCCAGCAGCCCTGCGGACAGGGGCATTAGGGATTCACCCCTCCACTTT.

In the case of this clone: A read error may account for a junction end that differs from germline. This chain joins TRBV6-1 and TRBJ2-1; 8 nucleotides line up with TRBD2. CDR1 MNHNS and CDR2 SASEGT come from the germline V gene. CDR3 size: 17 residues. The CDR3 sequence is CASSDIGRASSHNEQFF. The CDR3 DNA sequence: TGTGCCAGCAGTGATATCGGGAGGGCCAGCTCCCACAATGAGCAGTTCTTC.

The CDR3 coding sequence is TGTGCCAGCAGCTTATTTCTGGACACCGGGGAGCTGTTTTTT. Translation gives CASSLFLDTGELFF. The chain employs TRBV7-2 and TRBJ2-2; no reliable D call. The CDR3 consists of 14 residues. Germline V gene data show CDR1 as SGHTA and CDR2 as FQGNSA. V shed 2 bases and J shed 3 bases, with 7 bases lying between them.

This chain links TRBV11-2 with TRBJ1-1; D unclear. The CDR3 extends over 14 amino acids. Germline V gene lookup returns CDR1 SGHAT and CDR2 FQNNGV. V lost 3 bases, J lost 11 bases, and 19 bases lay in between. In DNA form, the CDR3 reads TGTGCCAGCAGCTTTGACCCTAATTTCTCAGACGCTTTCTTT. It specifies CASSFDPNFSDAFF.

This chain joins TRBV7-2 and TRBJ2-5, with a tentative D call TRBD2 (5 bases). The germline V gene has CDR1 SGHTA and CDR2 FQGNSA. This CDR3 has 17 amino acids. V lost 0 bases, J lost 2 bases, and 16 bases lay in between. CDR3 sequence reads: CASSLALGPGMQETQYF. The CDR3 region has the DNA TGTGCCAGCAGCTTAGCGCTAGGACCCGGGATGCAAGAGACCCAGTACTTC. Together with reference TRBV7-2 and TRBJ2-5, the CDR3 gives the full variable domain: GAGVSQSPSNKVTEKGKDVELRCDPISGHTALYWYRQSLGQGLEFLIYFQGNSAPDKSGLPSDRFSAERTGGSVSTLTIQRTQQEDSAVYLCASSLALGPGMQETQYFGPGTRLLVL.

The V call is TRBV28, the J call TRBJ2-1; TRBD2 matches 10 bases. The trim removed 3 bases at V and 6 bases at J, leaving 11 bases unmatched. CDR1 MDHEN and CDR2 SYDVKM come from the germline V gene. The CDR3 is 17 amino acids. The CDR3 sequence: CASSLPRLAGDSNEQFF. The CDR3 coding sequence is TGTGCCAGCAGTTTGCCCCGACTAGCGGGTGACTCCAATGAGCAGTTCTTC.

The V gene is TRBV6-1, the J gene TRBJ1-5; D unclear. CDR1 and CDR2 (germline): MNHNS, SASEGT. This CDR3 is 16 amino acids long. V dropped 3 bases and J dropped 2 bases, with 14 bases sitting between them. The CDR3 DNA reads as TGTGCCAGCAGTGAGGGAACATTGCGGGGCAATCAGCCCCAGCATTTT. Its translation: CASSEGTLRGNQPQHF.

The chain links TRBV30 to TRBJ1-2; D not resolved. The CDR3 length is 11 residues. The V gene lost 0 bases and the J gene lost 8 bases, with 7 bases spanning the gap. Germline loops: CDR1 GTSNPN, CDR2 SVGIG (reference sequence). CDR3 nucleotide sequence: TGTGCCTGGAGTGTAGGTCCGGGCTACACCTTC. This translates into CAWSVGPGYTF. Using reference TRBV30 and TRBJ1-2 for the parts outside the CDR3, the full variable domain is SQTIHQWPATLVQPVGSPLSLECTVEGTSNPNLYWYRQAAGRGLQLLFYSVGIGQISSEVPQNLSASRPQDRQFILSSKKLLLSDSGFYLCAWSVGPGYTFGSGTRLTVV.

The chain links TRBV2 to TRBJ1-2, with 9 bases aligning to TRBD1. Unmatched junction bases numbered 11, after V lost 8 bases and J lost 4 bases. Germline V gene lookup returns CDR1 SNHLY and CDR2 FYNNEI. The CDR3 has 15 amino acids. CDR3 residues: CASRTTGGAVYGYTF. The CDR3 DNA is TGTGCCAGCCGGACAACAGGGGGCGCGGTCTATGGCTACACCTTC.